The rows below give T cell receptor beta chains drawn from one sample of a study of cytomegalovirus exposure and HLA in healthy donors. Data came from immunoSEQ multiplex PCR; TCRdb stores just in-frame clones and leaves some out. The sample consists of over 110,000 clones, 70% to 90% of them appearing once. Sequencing was carried out using PBMCs. All receptors come from a young man in good health and CMV-seropositive. Both conserved end residues are part of each CDR3. A D gene is named only where the DNA matches it firmly. Size values are once, few and many counts, or a class for expanded clones, and some rows have none.

v_call: TRBV6-1
j_call: TRBJ2-1
d_call: TRBD1
clone_size: once
cdr3_nt: TGTGCCAGCAGTGAAATAACAGGGGCTATCGGTGAGCAGTTCTTC
cdr3_aa: CASSEITGAIGEQFF

v_call: TRBV6-5
j_call: TRBJ1-2
d_call: TRBD1
clone_size: -
cdr3_nt: TGTGCCAGCAGCCACCAGGGGGCGCGAGAGGATGGCTACACCTTC
cdr3_aa: CASSHQGAREDGYTF

v_call: TRBV12-5
j_call: TRBJ2-7
d_call: TRBD1
clone_size: once
cdr3_nt: TGTGCTAGTGGTCCACGGACAGGGGTCTACGAGCAGTACTTC
cdr3_aa: CASGPRTGVYEQYF

v_call: TRBV13
j_call: TRBJ1-2
d_call: -
clone_size: -
cdr3_nt: TGTGCCAGCAGCCCTCGCGGGGGAAGTGGCTACACCTTC
cdr3_aa: CASSPRGGSGYTF

v_call: TRBV29-1
j_call: TRBJ1-4
d_call: TRBD1
clone_size: -
cdr3_nt: TGCAGCGGACGACAGGGAAGGGGTGAAAAACTGTTTTTT
cdr3_aa: CSGRQGRGEKLFF

v_call: TRBV5-1
j_call: TRBJ2-3
d_call: -
clone_size: -
cdr3_nt: TGCGCCAGCAAGCCGGGACTCACCACAGATACGCAGTATTTT
cdr3_aa: CASKPGLTTDTQYF

v_call: TRBV5-3
j_call: TRBJ1-5
d_call: -
clone_size: -
cdr3_nt: TGTGCCAGAAGCGGTCACTGGAGGGATTCTCAGCCCCAGCATTTT
cdr3_aa: CARSGHWRDSQPQHF

v_call: TRBV15
j_call: TRBJ2-3
d_call: TRBD2
clone_size: medium-sized
cdr3_nt: TGTGCCACCAGCAGTCGAACGGGGGGGCCAGATACGCAGTATTTT
cdr3_aa: CATSSRTGGPDTQYF

v_call: TRBV4-1
j_call: TRBJ2-7
d_call: TRBD2
clone_size: -
cdr3_nt: TGCGCCAGCGGGCTAGCGGGAGGAAATTTCTACGAGCAGTACTTC
cdr3_aa: CASGLAGGNFYEQYF

v_call: TRBV4-2
j_call: TRBJ1-2
d_call: TRBD1
clone_size: few
cdr3_nt: TGTGCCAGCAGCCAAGAAACCGGGACAGGGAAAGGGAACTATGGCTACACCTTC
cdr3_aa: CASSQETGTGKGNYGYTF

v_call: TRBV10-1
j_call: TRBJ2-1
d_call: -
clone_size: -
cdr3_nt: TGCGCCAGCAGTGTCACTGCGGGTTACAATGAGCAGTTCTTC
cdr3_aa: CASSVTAGYNEQFF

v_call: TRBV7-3
j_call: TRBJ1-1
d_call: -
clone_size: -
cdr3_nt: TGTGCCAGCAGCTCCTCAGCAGGGTTCACTGAAGCTTTCTTT
cdr3_aa: CASSSSAGFTEAFF

v_call: TRBV9
j_call: TRBJ2-6
d_call: TRBD1
clone_size: -
cdr3_nt: TGTGCCAGCAGCGACTCACAGGGGAACTCTGGGGCCAACGTCCTGACTTTC
cdr3_aa: CASSDSQGNSGANVLTF

v_call: TRBV11-2
j_call: TRBJ2-7
d_call: -
clone_size: -
cdr3_nt: TGTGCCAGCAGCCCTACGGGACTCATCCCCTACGAGCAGTACTTC
cdr3_aa: CASSPTGLIPYEQYF

v_call: TRBV11-3
j_call: TRBJ2-1
d_call: -
clone_size: -
cdr3_nt: TGTGCCAGCAGCTTAGTACTAGACCATAGGAATGAGCAGTTCTTC
cdr3_aa: CASSLVLDHRNEQFF

v_call: TRBV10-2
j_call: TRBJ1-2
d_call: -
clone_size: -
cdr3_nt: TGCGCCAGCAGTGAGTCGAGAGGTAGTCCCTGGGGCTACACCTTC
cdr3_aa: CASSESRGSPWGYTF

v_call: TRBV19
j_call: TRBJ2-7
d_call: TRBD2
clone_size: -
cdr3_nt: TGTGCCAGTAGTATATCCCTCCTAGCGGGGCCATACGAGCAGTACTTC
cdr3_aa: CASSISLLAGPYEQYF

v_call: TRBV11-2
j_call: TRBJ2-5
d_call: -
clone_size: -
cdr3_nt: TGTGCCAGCAGCTTAGGGCGGGGAGGGACCCAGTACTTC
cdr3_aa: CASSLGRGGTQYF

v_call: TRBV6-6
j_call: TRBJ2-1
d_call: TRBD2
clone_size: few
cdr3_nt: TGTGCCAGCAGTTACGGGACTAGCTCCTACAATGAGCAGTTCTTC
cdr3_aa: CASSYGTSSYNEQFF

v_call: TRBV27
j_call: TRBJ1-5
d_call: -
clone_size: -
cdr3_nt: TGTGCCAGCAGGAGGGGCAATCAGCCCCAGCATTTT
cdr3_aa: CASRRGNQPQHF

v_call: TRBV6-6
j_call: TRBJ1-5
d_call: -
clone_size: -
cdr3_nt: TGTGCCAGCAGTTCCCCGGCAGGTCTAAATCAGCCCCAGCATTTT
cdr3_aa: CASSSPAGLNQPQHF

v_call: TRBV6-5
j_call: TRBJ2-7
d_call: TRBD1
clone_size: -
cdr3_nt: TGTGCCAGCCGACAGGGGCCCGGGCAGTACTTC
cdr3_aa: CASRQGPGQYF

v_call: TRBV2
j_call: TRBJ2-1
d_call: TRBD2
clone_size: -
cdr3_nt: TGTGCCAGCCAGATACGTGCGGGAGGGTCCTACAATGAGCAGTTCTTC
cdr3_aa: CASQIRAGGSYNEQFF

v_call: TRBV7-3
j_call: TRBJ2-3
d_call: TRBD2
clone_size: -
cdr3_nt: TGTGCCAGCAGCTCCCCGCGGGAGGCAGATACGCAGTATTTT
cdr3_aa: CASSSPREADTQYF

v_call: TRBV2
j_call: TRBJ2-2
d_call: TRBD2
clone_size: -
cdr3_nt: TGTGCCAGCAGCGAGACTAGCGGGAGGCCCGGGGAGCTGTTTTTT
cdr3_aa: CASSETSGRPGELFF